This T cell receptor beta chain was documented in a study of CD8 T cells in Susac syndrome. Germline CDR1 and CDR2: SEHNR and FQNEAQ (reference sequence). This CDR3 has 14 residues. Losses at the gene ends were 6 bases for V and 8 bases for J; bases not matched to a gene: 7. A single count supports this clonotype. When the RNA was reverse transcribed, random hexamers were used with an input of about 0.5 to 1 ug. TCRdb re-called the immunoSEQ multiplex PCR reads with MiXCR, one entry per CDR3 protein. In the table there are 150,000 to 200,000 distinct CDR3 sequences, roughly 96% of which are singletons.

The chain carries TRBV7-9 and TRBJ1-4; 9 positions agree with TRBD1. Sequencing was performed on CD4+ T cells from PBMCs. This clonotype originated in a human donor with multiple sclerosis. CDR3 coding DNA: TGTGCCAGCAGTTCCGGACAGGGGCGGGAAAAACTGTTTTTT. Translated: CASSSGQGREKLFF.